Listed here are 20 T cell receptor beta chains from one sample, sequenced in a study of OX40 agonist ivuxolimab in advanced cancers. Data came from immunoSEQ multiplex PCR; TCRdb stores just in-frame clones and leaves some out. The sample records approximately 30,000 clones, 86% being singletons. Material: CD4+ or CD8+ T cells sorted from blood, obtained in a trial of the OX40 agonist ivuxolimab. The receptor set was obtained from an adult with an advanced solid tumor such as melanoma, head and neck, liver or kidney cancer.

The chain employs TRBV9 and TRBJ2-7; D gene unclear. CDR1 is SGDLS, CDR2 YYNGEE, per germline. The CDR3 length is 15 residues. V lost 2 bases and J lost 3, with 15 bases in between. For the CDR3, the DNA is TGTGCCAGCAGCGTTGAAGGGTGGGAAAACTACGAGCAGTACTTC. The encoded protein is CASSVEGWENYEQYF.

This clone has only a few counts. The rearrangement joins TRBV6-1 to TRBJ1-2; D gene ambiguous. V was pared by 8 bases and J by 1 base, with 14 bases between. This CDR3 spans 14 amino acids. Germline assignment: CDR1 MNHNS and CDR2 SASEGT. CDR3 protein: CASDTQALNYGYTF. The CDR3 DNA is TGTGCCAGCGATACTCAGGCCCTTAACTATGGCTACACCTTC.

This chain joins TRBV28 and TRBJ1-2, with D possibly being TRBD1 (6 bases). The CDR3 totals 19 residues. V lost 6 bases, J lost 2 bases, and 28 bases lay in between. CDR1 is MDHEN, CDR2 SYDVKM, per germline. The CDR3 loop is CASSLTGRAGGTGNYGYTF. The CDR3 DNA reads TGTGCCAGCAGCCTAACCGGCCGGGCGGGGGGCACTGGGAACTATGGCTACACCTTC.

This sequence joins TRBV19 and TRBJ1-1; 8 bases are shared with TRBD1. Germline values: CDR1 LNHDA, CDR2 SQIVND (reference sequence). The V gene end was trimmed by 0 bases and the J gene end by 3 bases; junction bases not matched to a gene: 3. This CDR3 region has 15 residues. DNA of the CDR3: TGTGCCAGTAGTATAGACGGACAGGGTTACACTGAAGCTTTCTTT. This translates into CASSIDGQGYTEAFF.

Only one count was recorded for this clone. V and J are TRBV6-1 and TRBJ1-4; 7 bases line up with TRBD1. CDR3 size: 13 residues. CDR1 and CDR2 from the germline V gene are MNHNS and SASEGT. After removal of 10 bases from V and 7 bases from J, the junction contained 9 bases not matched to a gene. CDR3 DNA: TGTGCCACCGAAGACAGGGTAACTGAAAAACTGTTTTTT. Translation: CATEDRVTEKLFF.

The V gene is TRBV19, the J gene TRBJ1-1, with unresolved D. V lost 5 bases to trimming and J lost 6 bases, with 10 bases between them. Germline V gives CDR1 LNHDA, CDR2 SQIVND (reference sequence). The CDR3 contains 12 residues. CDR3 coding DNA: TGTGCCAGTAGTCTCGGGTCGGCTGAAGCTTTCTTT. This sequence encodes CASSLGSAEAFF.

This clone was counted a few times. This rearrangement joins TRBV7-6 to TRBJ2-1; the D is unclear. This CDR3 region has 12 residues. From germline, CDR1 is SGHVS and CDR2 FNYEAQ. Trimming removed 0 bases from V and 7 bases from J, with 4 bases in between. Here the CDR3 DNA reads TGTGCCAGCAGCTTAGCCTTAAATGAGCAGTTCTTC. Its protein product is CASSLALNEQFF.

This clone was seen just once. This chain connects TRBV5-6 to TRBJ1-5; possibly TRBD1 for D (5 bases). Germline V CDR1 and CDR2: SGHDT, YYEEEE. This CDR3 region has 15 residues. Trimming took 0 bases from V and 7 from J, leaving 14 bases between them. The CDR3 protein is CASSLGGSGGQPQHF. As DNA, the CDR3 is TGTGCCAGCAGCTTGGGGGGGTCCGGGGGACAGCCCCAGCATTTT.

This sequence joins TRBV13 and TRBJ2-7; D gene ambiguous. There are 13 residues in the CDR3. Germline CDR1 reads PRHDT; CDR2 reads FYEKMQ (reference sequence). Trimming took 5 bases from V and 2 from J, leaving 10 bases between them. CDR3 protein: CASSSRVAYEQYF. DNA of the CDR3: TGTGCCAGCAGCAGCCGGGTCGCCTACGAGCAGTACTTC.

The count of this clone is one. The chain recombines TRBV19 with TRBJ2-1; unclear D gene. The CDR3 covers 14 residues. Trimming removed 7 bases from V and 2 bases from J, with 12 bases in between. Germline V lookup: CDR1 LNHDA, CDR2 SQIVND (reference sequence). CDR3 amino acids: CASNPLGTYNEQFF. CDR3 in DNA: TGTGCCAGTAACCCTCTAGGTACCTACAATGAGCAGTTCTTC.

This clone was counted a single time. The gene calls are TRBV7-7 and TRBJ2-7; D might be TRBD1 (7 bases). Trimming left V 5 bases short and J 6 bases short, with 20 bases between. The CDR3 consists of 15 residues. Germline lookup yields CDR1 SSHAT and CDR2 FNYEAQ (reference sequence). The CDR3 reads CASSPKTGMGGEQYF. The CDR3 DNA follows: TGTGCCAGCAGCCCTAAGACAGGGATGGGAGGCGAGCAGTACTTC.

The chain is built from TRBV29-1 and TRBJ1-2; TRBD1 might be the D (5 bases). The CDR3 loop spans 13 amino acids. Germline CDR1 is SQVTM and CDR2 is ANQGSEA. Trimming removed 3 bases at V and 7 bases at J, with 15 bases between. CDR3 residues: CSVDAGIRGGYTF. The CDR3 DNA sequence: TGCAGCGTTGATGCAGGGATTAGGGGTGGCTACACCTTC.

The rearrangement links TRBV7-9 to TRBJ1-5; a weak D match, TRBD1 (5 bases). Deletions cut 1 base from V and 3 bases from J, with 10 bases between. Germline V gene lookup returns CDR1 SEHNR and CDR2 FQNEAQ (reference sequence). This CDR3 contains 15 residues. The CDR3 sequence is CASSLGSRDNQPQHF. The CDR3 DNA is TGTGCCAGCAGCTTAGGGAGCAGGGACAATCAGCCCCAGCATTTT.

The genes are TRBV28 and TRBJ1-1; D is perhaps TRBD1 (5 bases). The CDR3 covers 12 residues. Germline assignment: CDR1 MDHEN and CDR2 SYDVKM. Trimming left V 5 bases short and J 8 bases short, with 12 bases between. The CDR3 protein is CASSDPGLEAFF. As DNA, the CDR3 is TGTGCCAGCAGTGATCCGGGACTAGAAGCTTTCTTT.

This chain joins TRBV27 and TRBJ1-4; TRBD1 agrees at 9 bases. CDR3 length: 15 residues. Germline lookup yields CDR1 MNHEY and CDR2 SMNVEV (reference sequence). After removal of 3 bases from V and 3 bases from J, the junction contained 2 bases not matched to a gene. The CDR3 reads CASSLRDRANEKLFF. The CDR3 DNA reads TGTGCCAGCAGTTTGAGGGACAGGGCTAATGAAAAACTGTTTTTT.

This clone was recorded once. V is TRBV19 and J is TRBJ2-1; TRBD2 might be the D (5 bases). This CDR3 is 12 amino acids long. CDR1 is LNHDA and CDR2 is SQIVND in the germline V gene (reference sequence). The CDR3: CATREPYNEQFF. The CDR3 nucleotides are TGTGCGACCCGGGAACCCTACAATGAGCAGTTCTTC. The full variable domain, with the rest looked up from reference TRBV19 and TRBJ2-1, is DGGITQSPKYLFRKEGQNVTLSCEQNLNHDAMYWYRQDPGQGLRLIYYSQIVNDFQKGDIAEGYSVSREKKESFPLTVTSAQKNPTAFYLCATREPYNEQFFGPGTRLTVL.

The CDR3 DNA reads TGTGCCAGCAGTGAAGGGACAGGGGGCCCAGATACGCAGTATTTT. It encodes CASSEGTGGPDTQYF. This chain connects TRBV6-1 to TRBJ2-3; 11 bases fit TRBD1. This CDR3 is built from 15 residues. V lost 1 base and J lost 4; bases outside the gene matches: 1. CDR1 is MNHNS, CDR2 SASEGT, per germline.

V is TRBV9 and J is TRBJ1-1; D is unresolved. V was trimmed by 0 bases and J by 1 base, leaving 4 bases between them. The CDR3 spans 13 residues. CDR1 SGDLS and CDR2 YYNGEE come from the germline V gene. The CDR3 reads CASSVVANTEAFF. CDR3 DNA: TGTGCCAGCAGCGTAGTGGCGAACACTGAAGCTTTCTTT.

The chain links TRBV7-2 to TRBJ2-7; tentative D call: TRBD2 (6 bases). This CDR3 contains 17 residues. Between the trimmed V and J ends, which lost 2 bases and 0 bases, there was a span of 17 bases. From germline, CDR1 is SGHTA and CDR2 FQGNSA. The CDR3 coding sequence is TGTGCCAGCAGCTTATCTTTCGGGGGAGCCCCCTCCTACGAGCAGTACTTC. Translation gives CASSLSFGGAPSYEQYF.

The chain is built from TRBV25-1 and TRBJ1-1; D ambiguous. With 3 bases removed from V and 0 bases from J, the gap between germline ends came to 20 bases. The CDR3 spans 18 residues. Germline V gene lookup returns CDR1 MGHDK and CDR2 SYGVNS. As DNA, the CDR3 is TGTGCCAGCAGTGATCCCCCCGCCTGGTTCTACATGAACACTGAAGCTTTCTTT. Protein product: CASSDPPAWFYMNTEAFF.